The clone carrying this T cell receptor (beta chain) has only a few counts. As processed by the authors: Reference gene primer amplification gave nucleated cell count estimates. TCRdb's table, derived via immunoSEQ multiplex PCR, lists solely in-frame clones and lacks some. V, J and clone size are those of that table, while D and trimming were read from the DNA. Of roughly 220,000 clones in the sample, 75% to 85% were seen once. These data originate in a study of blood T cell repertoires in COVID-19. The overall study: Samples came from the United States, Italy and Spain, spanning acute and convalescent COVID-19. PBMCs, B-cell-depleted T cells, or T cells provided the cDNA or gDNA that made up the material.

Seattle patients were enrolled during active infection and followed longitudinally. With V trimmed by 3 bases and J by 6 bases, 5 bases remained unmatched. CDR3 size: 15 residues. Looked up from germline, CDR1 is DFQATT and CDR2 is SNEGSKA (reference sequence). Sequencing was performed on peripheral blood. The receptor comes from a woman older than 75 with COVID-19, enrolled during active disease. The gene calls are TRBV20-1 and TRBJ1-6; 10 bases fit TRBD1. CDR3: CSASHGTGVNSPLHF. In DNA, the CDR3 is TGCAGTGCTAGTCACGGGACAGGGGTTAATTCACCCCTCCACTTT.